This TCR beta chain was captured in a study of radiotherapy plus CTLA-4 blockade in lung cancer. Study as a whole: Objective responses emerged in about 20% of patients, and around 31% attained disease control.

General study results and limits: Following radiotherapy plus ipilimumab, tumor-derived TCR clones expanded in the blood. Among reported predictors of response, early blood T cell clone dynamics with interferon-beta performed best.

The study treated chemo-refractory metastatic non-small-cell lung cancer patients with focal radiation plus ipilimumab CTLA-4 blockade. The repertoire was sequenced with immunoSEQ multiplex PCR; TCRdb's copy has only in-frame clones and lacks some. The table shows about 23,000 clones, with less than 80% occurring only once. In regard to this clone: Its antigen is unknown.

The origin of this receptor is a human donor with non-small cell lung cancer whose response to radiotherapy plus ipilimumab could not be evaluated. The sequencing used peripheral blood, collected from a patient treated with radiotherapy plus ipilimumab.

The CDR3 loop is CASSPTSTGTPNEQYF. The DNA of the CDR3 is TGCGCCAGCAGCCCGACCTCCACCGGGACTCCGAACGAGCAGTACTTC. The rearrangement uses TRBV5-1 and TRBJ2-7, with D possibly matching TRBD2 (6 bases). V shed 4 bases and J shed 5 bases, with 22 bases lying between them. CDR1 is SGHRS, CDR2 YFSETQ, per germline. This CDR3 comprises 16 residues.